The 17 T cell receptor beta chains presented below share a single source sample, sequenced in a study of Graves' ophthalmopathy and Graves' hyperthyroidism. Scientists amplified the TCR beta CDR3 regions from RNA transcripts. The first round was an RT-PCR with HTBI primers, and the second round was a multiplex PCR. In TCRdb, the multiplex PCR reads were re-called with MiXCR into one record per CDR3 protein. The table records 580,000 or so distinct CDR3 sequences, approximately 37% of them present only once. The specimen sequenced was peripheral blood or thyroid tissue (not recorded which). The source of these receptors is an adult man with Graves' hyperthyroidism.

This clonotype appeared once. The chain carries TRBV20-1 and TRBJ1-3, with a weak D call TRBD1 (6 bases). This CDR3 has 15 residues. CDR1 DFQATT and CDR2 SNEGSKA come from the germline V gene (reference sequence). Trimming stripped 5 bases from V and 8 bases from J, with 22 bases between. The CDR3 nucleotides are TGCAGTGCTGGCAGGGACACCGGCTATGGCTACACCATATATTTT. Translation gives CSAGRDTGYGYTIYF.

This clonotype was seen once. The final CDR3 position lacks the conserved phenylalanine or tryptophan, pointing to a likely read error. The limits of the CDR3 on the DNA are not certain, so only TCRdb's listed CDR3 is given. V gene TRBV2 combines with J gene TRBJ1-1. The CDR3 sequence runs 9 residues, both termini included. CDR1 SNHLY and CDR2 FYNNEI come from the germline V gene. CDR3 region: CASSEALRH.

This clonotype was seen ten or more times. This sequence joins TRBV9 and TRBJ1-2; 9 nucleotides align to TRBD1. Germline-derived CDR1 and CDR2 are SGDLS and YYNGEE. The CDR3 sequence is 15 residues long. Trimming cost V 4 bases and J 5 bases; bases outside gene matches: 9. CDR3 DNA: TGTGCCAGCAGCTCAGAGGGACAGGGTAGTTATGGCTACACCTTC. It encodes CASSSEGQGSYGYTF.

This clonotype was seen only a few times. V gene TRBV12-3 or TRBV12-4 combines with J gene TRBJ2-7; D perhaps matches TRBD1 (6 bases). The V end was cut by 4 bases, the J end by 10 bases, with 11 bases between. The CDR3 is 11 amino acids. The CDR3 nucleotides read TGTGCCAGCAGTTCGGGGACATTACAGTACTTC. Translation gives CASSSGTLQYF.

CDR3 protein: CANCNTGTSDCGTQYF. CDR3 sequence (DNA): TGTGCCAACTGTAACACCGGGACTAGTGATTGTGGGACCCAGTACTTC. The chain couples TRBV6-1 to TRBJ2-5, with 8 nucleotides matching TRBD2. Germline CDR1 reads MNHNS; CDR2 reads SASEGT. V dropped 10 bases and J dropped 7; count of bases not matched to a gene: 20. This CDR3 has 16 residues.

V is TRBV24-1 and J is TRBJ1-1; 11 bases are a match to TRBD1. V dropped 4 bases and J dropped 7; count of bases not matched to a gene: 7. The CDR3 extends over 15 amino acids. CDR1 is KGHDR, CDR2 SFDVKD, per germline. The chain's CDR3 is CATSDPGTGGDEAFF. CDR3 coding DNA: TGTGCCACCAGTGACCCCGGGACAGGGGGTGATGAAGCTTTCTTT.

This clonotype has at least ten counts. The CDR3 carries no conserved terminal phenylalanine or tryptophan, so it likely arises from a read error. It is unclear where the CDR3 begins or ends on the DNA, so no DNA is shown, and the CDR3 is as TCRdb lists it. The rearrangement joins TRBV24-1 to TRBJ2-2; the D segment call TRBD1 is taken from the table without a DNA check. The CDR3 region is 12 residues in length, termini included. Germline CDR1 reads KGHDR; CDR2 reads SFDVKD. The CDR3 region is CATRQTGSTGEL.

The J gene is TRBJ1-2, the V gene TRBV10-3, with a weak D call TRBD1 (6 bases). V lost 3 bases and J 6 bases, leaving 14 bases between the germline ends. Per germline, CDR1 ENHRY and CDR2 SYGVKD. CDR3 length: 14 amino acids. This CDR3 reads CAISDWGQMDGYTF. CDR3 sequence (DNA): TGTGCCATCAGTGACTGGGGGCAGATGGATGGCTACACCTTC.

This chain connects TRBV19 to TRBJ2-3, with TRBD2 matching 13 bases. Germline V lookup: CDR1 LNHDA, CDR2 SQIVND (reference sequence). Trimming removed 6 bases from V and 4 bases from J; junction bases left unmatched: 7. The CDR3 spans 16 residues. The CDR3 coding sequence is TGTGCCAGTAGCCCGACAACTAGCGGGAGGGCAGATACGCAGTATTTT. Translation: CASSPTTSGRADTQYF.

This chain connects TRBV10-3 to TRBJ1-4; TRBD1 aligns across 11 bases. J lost 7 bases, V lost 8 bases, and 9 bases had no gene match. From germline, CDR1 is ENHRY and CDR2 SYGVKD. CDR3 length equals 15 residues. CDR3 region: CAIGTGQGDGEKLFF. The CDR3 DNA is TGTGCCATCGGGACGGGACAGGGGGATGGTGAAAAACTGTTTTTT.

V usage is TRBV7-3 and J usage is TRBJ1-1; TRBD1 might be the D (5 bases). The germline gives CDR1 SGHTA, CDR2 FQGTGA. The CDR3 has 13 residues. Trimming stripped 11 bases from V and 3 bases from J, with 16 bases between. This chain's CDR3 is CARQGLGDTEAFF. CDR3 nucleotides: TGTGCCCGCCAGGGACTTGGGGACACTGAAGCTTTCTTT.

This chain joins TRBV7-6 and TRBJ2-7; 7 bases match TRBD1. The J call may be incorrect, as the DNA end agrees better with TRBJ2-1. The CDR3 is 14 amino acids. CDR1 SGHVS and CDR2 FNYEAQ come from the germline V gene. DNA of the CDR3: TGTGCCAGCAGCTTAGCCCCAGGGGGCAATGAGCAGTTCTTC. It specifies CASSLAPGGNEQFF.

Many counts were recorded for this clonotype. The CDR3 nucleotides are TGTGCCAGCAGCTTAGGCTTGCAGGGCGCAGAACCAGACAATCAGCCCCAGCATTTT. This sequence encodes CASSLGLQGAEPDNQPQHF. The J gene is TRBJ1-5, the V gene TRBV7-9, with D possibly TRBD1 on 5 matching bases. There are 19 residues in the CDR3. The V end lost 1 base, the J end lost 3 bases, and 22 bases lay between the germline ends. Germline CDR1 reads SEHNR; CDR2 reads FQNEAQ (reference sequence).

About this clonotype itself: A junction end diverges from the germline sequence, so it may reflect a read error. The chain couples TRBV12-3 or TRBV12-4 to TRBJ1-6, with 9 bases lining up with TRBD1. The CDR3 runs to 14 residues. The CDR3 protein is CAISDRDRASPLHF. CDR3 in DNA: TGTGCCATCAGTGACCGGGACAGGGCTTCACCCCTCCACTTT.

This clonotype was seen many times. The chain combines TRBV2 with TRBJ1-3, with TRBD1 as a possible D gene (6 bases). The CDR3 runs to 15 residues. Germline V gene sequence: CDR1 SNHLY, CDR2 FYNNEI. The germline V and J ends were trimmed by 0 bases and 2 bases, with 8 bases remaining between them. DNA for the CDR3: TGTGCCAGCAGTGAAGCGGGGGGCACTGGAAACACCATATATTTT. Protein sequence: CASSEAGGTGNTIYF.

This clonotype was found a few times. The chain uses TRBV20-1 and TRBJ1-3; TRBD1 matches 7 bases. V trimming: 5 bases; J trimming: 2 bases; junction bases outside the gene matches: 6. Germline V gives CDR1 DFQATT, CDR2 SNEGSKA (reference sequence). The length of the CDR3 is 14 residues. The CDR3 DNA reads as TGCAGTGCTTCGACAGGGAGGGCTGGAAACACCATATATTTT. The encoded protein is CSASTGRAGNTIYF.

This clonotype occurred many times. The V call is TRBV11-2, the J call TRBJ2-7, with a weak D call TRBD1 (5 bases). This CDR3 comprises 15 residues. Germline CDR1 and CDR2: SGHAT and FQNNGV. V lost 6 bases to trimming and J lost 0 bases, with 15 bases between them. CDR3 coding DNA: TGTGCCAGCAGACCGAACAGGACACCCTCCTACGAGCAGTACTTC. Translating it yields CASRPNRTPSYEQYF. The whole variable domain, filled in from reference TRBV11-2 and TRBJ2-7, reads EAGVAQSPRYKIIEKRQSVAFWCNPISGHATLYWYQQILGQGPKLLIQFQNNGVVDDSQLPKDRFSAERLKGVDSTLKIQPAKLEDSAVYLCASRPNRTPSYEQYFGPGTRLTVT.